These 6 T cell receptor beta chains originate from one sample sequenced in a study of shared clonotypes between healthy human individuals. TCRdb's table, derived via immunoSEQ multiplex PCR, lists solely in-frame clones and lacks some. Among 500,000 or so clones listed, 90% to 96% were seen once. Sequenced: naive CD4+ T cells sorted from blood. Indicated subset: CD45RA+ positively selected. These receptors originate from a woman in her 30s in good health.

Turning to this clone: Other DNA sequences of this sample code for an identical CDR3. The J gene is TRBJ2-5, the V gene TRBV18; 7 nucleotides agree with TRBD1. V was clipped by 5 bases and J by 3 bases; unmatched bases: 3. Germline lookup yields CDR1 KGHSH and CDR2 LQKENI. The CDR3 covers 13 residues. As DNA, the CDR3 is TGTGCCAGCTCAAGGGGACAGAAAGAGACCCAGTACTTC. Protein: CASSRGQKETQYF.

The chain links TRBV2 to TRBJ1-1; D unclear. CDR3 size: 13 residues. Germline V CDR1 and CDR2: SNHLY, FYNNEI. V gave up 8 bases and J gave up 6 bases, with 16 bases separating them. Written as DNA, the CDR3 is TGTGCCAGCTTAGCCCAACAAAGAGCTGAAGCTTTCTTT. Amino acids: CASLAQQRAEAFF.

A note on this clone: Other DNA sequences in this sample translate to the same CDR3. The chain recombines TRBV9 with TRBJ1-1; a weak D match, TRBD1 (5 bases). Trimming removed 2 bases from V and 3 bases from J, with 8 bases in between. The germline gives CDR1 SGDLS, CDR2 YYNGEE. This CDR3 has 13 amino acids. The CDR3 loop is CASSVQGDTEAFF. DNA of the CDR3: TGTGCCAGCAGCGTTCAGGGTGACACTGAAGCTTTCTTT.

The chain uses TRBV6-6 and TRBJ1-3, with D unresolved. From germline, CDR1 is MNHNY and CDR2 SVGAGI (reference sequence). Trimming took 6 bases from V and 2 from J, leaving 11 bases between them. The CDR3 is 14 amino acids. CDR3 in DNA: TGTGCCAGCAGACAGTACTCGGCTGGAAACACCATATATTTT. Translating gives CASRQYSAGNTIYF.

The chain joins TRBV5-1 to TRBJ2-1, with 7 bases matching TRBD2. The CDR3 is 17 amino acids. V shed 0 bases and J 0 bases; nucleotides not matched to a gene: 6. From germline, CDR1 is SGHRS and CDR2 YFSETQ. In nucleotides, the CDR3 is TGCGCCAGCAGCTTGGCCCTAGCGGCTAGCTCCTACAATGAGCAGTTCTTC. Translation gives CASSLALAASSYNEQFF.

V usage is TRBV7-4 and J usage is TRBJ2-7; D ambiguous. CDR3 length equals 14 residues. The germline V gene has CDR1 SGHVT and CDR2 SQSDAQ. Trimming took 0 bases from V and 2 from J, leaving 8 bases between them. As DNA, the CDR3 is TGTGCCAGCAGCTTAGCGGAAGGGACCTACGAGCAGTACTTC. It is translated as CASSLAEGTYEQYF.